These 11 T cell receptor beta chains came from one sample sequenced in a study of blood T cell repertoires in COVID-19. Sequenced by immunoSEQ multiplex PCR; TCRdb stores in-frame clones only, minus some. The sample shows more than 150,000 clones, 80% to 90% of them seen only once. The specimen sequenced was PBMCs or T cells enriched from blood (not recorded which). These receptors came from a man in his forties who had recovered from COVID-19.

J is TRBJ2-4 and V is TRBV28; possibly TRBD1 for D (6 bases). The CDR3 runs 13 residues. V lost 10 bases, J lost 2 bases, and 12 bases lay in between. Germline V lookup: CDR1 MDHEN, CDR2 SYDVKM. This CDR3 is CATNRVSKNIQYF. CDR3 nucleotide sequence: TGTGCCACCAACAGGGTCTCCAAAAACATTCAGTACTTC.

The chain combines TRBV28 with TRBJ2-7, with 9 bases that match TRBD1. Trimming at V came to 2 bases and at J to 5 bases, leaving 16 bases not matched to a gene. CDR3 length: 18 residues. Germline V gene lookup returns CDR1 MDHEN and CDR2 SYDVKM. CDR3 loop: CASSLGLLVQGAVHEQYF. CDR3 nucleotide sequence: TGTGCCAGCAGTTTAGGCTTGTTAGTACAGGGGGCTGTCCACGAGCAGTACTTC. Full variable domain (missing parts from reference TRBV28 and TRBJ2-7): DVKVTQSSRYLVKRTGEKVFLECVQDMDHENMFWYRQDPGLGLRLIYFSYDVKMKEKGDIPEGYSVSREKKERFSLILESASTNQTSMYLCASSLGLLVQGAVHEQYFGPGTRLTVT.

The chain combines TRBV9 with TRBJ1-1; D gene uncertain. In germline, CDR1 is SGDLS, CDR2 YYNGEE. V lost 3 bases to trimming and J lost 3 bases, with 15 bases between them. This CDR3 is built from 15 residues. CDR3 residues: CASSGTFQTDTEAFF. CDR3 DNA: TGTGCCAGCAGCGGAACCTTTCAAACAGACACTGAAGCTTTCTTT.

The V gene is TRBV7-9, the J gene TRBJ2-7; 10 bases are shared with TRBD2. Trimming cost V 4 bases and J 3 bases; bases outside gene matches: 6. Germline V CDR1 and CDR2: SEHNR, FQNEAQ (reference sequence). The CDR3 is made up of 15 amino acids. DNA for the CDR3: TGTGCCAGCAGCTCATTCACTAGCGGGAACTACGAGCAGTACTTC. This codes for CASSSFTSGNYEQYF.

Concerning this clone: This CDR3 is also generated by other DNA sequences in the sample. CDR3: CASSLGGDTDTQYF. CDR3 bases: TGTGCCAGCAGCTTGGGCGGGGACACAGATACGCAGTATTTT. V and J are TRBV5-4 and TRBJ2-3, with TRBD2 as a possible D gene (6 bases). V gave up 0 bases and J gave up 2 bases, with 7 bases separating them. The germline CDR1 and CDR2 sequences are SGHNT and YYREEE (reference sequence). There are 14 residues in the CDR3.

The chain joins TRBV27 to TRBJ2-1, with 8 nucleotides matching TRBD2. Germline lookup yields CDR1 MNHEY and CDR2 SMNVEV (reference sequence). This CDR3 has 13 residues. With V trimmed by 9 bases and J by 6 bases, 7 bases remained unmatched. CDR3 loop: CASPGGVPNEQFF. DNA for the CDR3: TGTGCCAGTCCCGGGGGGGTTCCCAATGAGCAGTTCTTC.

The genes are TRBV5-6 and TRBJ1-4, with 7 bases lining up with TRBD1. The CDR3 runs to 14 residues. Germline CDR1 reads SGHDT; CDR2 reads YYEEEE. The ends lost 2 bases at V and 8 bases at J; junction bases unmatched: 6. CDR3 protein: CASSFRGGGEKLFF. CDR3 sequence (DNA): TGTGCCAGCAGCTTCAGAGGGGGCGGCGAAAAACTGTTTTTT.

V gene TRBV27 combines with J gene TRBJ2-3, with TRBD2 matching over 8 bases. Trimming removed 3 bases from V and 0 bases from J; junction bases left unmatched: 5. This CDR3 is built from 16 residues. Germline values: CDR1 MNHEY, CDR2 SMNVEV (reference sequence). This chain's CDR3 is CASSFWASGSTDTQYF. CDR3 in DNA: TGTGCCAGCAGTTTTTGGGCTAGCGGGAGCACAGATACGCAGTATTTT.

The chain uses TRBV5-1 and TRBJ1-2; a weak D match, TRBD1 (6 bases). Germline V gene data show CDR1 as SGHRS and CDR2 as YFSETQ. V was clipped by 0 bases and J by 6 bases, with 15 bases between them. The CDR3 has 15 amino acids. In nucleotides, the CDR3 is TGCGCCAGCAGCTTGGAGGACAGAGTTATTCATGGCTACACCTTC. It specifies CASSLEDRVIHGYTF.

J is TRBJ1-6 and V is TRBV15; D gene uncertain. V was trimmed by 0 bases and J by 2 bases, leaving 8 bases between them. The CDR3 is made up of 16 amino acids. Per the germline V gene, CDR1 is LNHNV and CDR2 is YYDKDF (reference sequence). The CDR3 reads CATSRDRVAYNSPLHF. CDR3 coding DNA: TGTGCCACCAGCAGAGATAGAGTTGCCTATAATTCACCCCTCCACTTT.

This chain connects TRBV5-1 to TRBJ1-5; 8 nucleotides agree with TRBD1. Germline V gene sequence: CDR1 SGHRS, CDR2 YFSETQ. After removal of 5 bases from V and 4 bases from J, the junction contained 5 bases not matched to a gene. The CDR3 consists of 14 residues. CDR3 residues: CASSPDRGNQPQHF. The CDR3 DNA is TGCGCCAGCAGTCCCGACAGGGGTAATCAGCCCCAGCATTTT.